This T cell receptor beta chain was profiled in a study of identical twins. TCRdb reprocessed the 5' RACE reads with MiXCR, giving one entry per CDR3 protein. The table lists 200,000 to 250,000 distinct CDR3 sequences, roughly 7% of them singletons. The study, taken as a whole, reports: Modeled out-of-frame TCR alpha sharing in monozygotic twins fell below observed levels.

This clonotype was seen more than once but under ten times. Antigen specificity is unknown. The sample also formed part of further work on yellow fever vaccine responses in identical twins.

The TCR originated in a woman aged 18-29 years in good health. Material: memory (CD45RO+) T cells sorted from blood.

CDR3 in amino acids: CSARLVLAGAQNEQFF. As DNA, the CDR3 is TGCAGTGCTCGACTCGTTCTAGCGGGGGCTCAAAATGAGCAGTTCTTC. The rearrangement joins TRBV20-1 to TRBJ2-1, with 10 bases fitting TRBD2. With V trimmed by 5 bases and J by 7 bases, 14 bases remained unmatched. This CDR3 comprises 16 residues. CDR1 DFQATT and CDR2 SNEGSKA come from the germline V gene (reference sequence).